The next 21 T cell receptor beta chains were all read from a single sample in a study of cytomegalovirus exposure and HLA in healthy donors. PCR used 60 Vbeta primers and 13 Jbeta primers. Profiled with immunoSEQ multiplex PCR; TCRdb holds only in-frame clones, not every one. The sample lists about 99,000 clones; around three quarters were seen once. The sequenced sample was PBMCs. All receptors derive from a woman in her late teens or twenties in good health and CMV-seropositive.

V gene TRBV27 combines with J gene TRBJ2-7; TRBD2 matches 13 bases. V trimming: 5 bases; J trimming: 2 bases; junction bases outside the gene matches: 0. CDR1 is MNHEY and CDR2 is SMNVEV in the germline V gene (reference sequence). The CDR3 is 14 residues long. CDR3 nucleotides: TGTGCCAGCAGTGGGACTAGCGGGGCCTACGAGCAGTACTTC. Protein: CASSGTSGAYEQYF.

This clone was found once. The genes are TRBV5-4 and TRBJ1-2, with a possible D match to TRBD1 (5 bases). CDR3 size: 14 residues. Germline V CDR1 and CDR2: SGHNT, YYREEE (reference sequence). V lost 4 bases and J 3 bases, leaving 13 bases between the germline ends. Written as DNA, the CDR3 is TGTGCCAGCAGCCGGAGCAGGGCGGACTATGGCTACACCTTC. Translating it yields CASSRSRADYGYTF.

The rearrangement uses TRBV4-1 and TRBJ1-2, with 8 bases lining up with TRBD1. J gave up 2 bases and V 4 bases, and 9 bases lay outside the gene matches. The CDR3 covers 16 residues. Germline V lookup: CDR1 MGHRA, CDR2 YSYEKL. CDR3 sequence: CASSPLGQGVNYGYTF. The CDR3 DNA is TGCGCCAGCAGCCCCCTCGGACAGGGCGTCAACTATGGCTACACCTTC.

The chain recombines TRBV4-1 with TRBJ2-7; TRBD2 aligns across 11 bases. The CDR3 spans 16 residues. Germline CDR1 and CDR2: MGHRA and YSYEKL. V lost 4 bases to trimming and J lost 2 bases; unmatched junction nucleotides: 7. CDR3 residues: CASSPSHSGRAYEQYF. In DNA, the CDR3 is TGCGCCAGCAGCCCCTCCCATAGCGGGAGGGCCTACGAGCAGTACTTC.

The rearrangement uses TRBV7-9 and TRBJ2-1; TRBD2 agrees at 12 bases. Per germline, CDR1 SEHNR and CDR2 FQNEAQ (reference sequence). The CDR3 has 16 residues. J gave up 3 bases and V 2 bases, and 2 bases lay outside the gene matches. The CDR3 here is CASSLRTSGIYNEQFF. The CDR3 DNA follows: TGTGCCAGCAGCTTACGGACTAGCGGGATCTACAATGAGCAGTTCTTC.

The V and J genes are TRBV10-1 and TRBJ1-2; possibly TRBD1 for D (5 bases). CDR3 length: 11 residues. Germline V gene lookup returns CDR1 WNHNN and CDR2 SYGVQD (reference sequence). V lost 10 bases to trimming and J lost 10 bases, with 16 bases between them. Written as DNA, the CDR3 is TGCGCCACAAACGGGACTATCTTCTACACCTTC. The encoded protein is CATNGTIFYTF.

Concerning this clone: Other DNA sequences of this sample code for an identical CDR3. The CDR3 loop reads CASSLSGGETQYF. CDR3 nucleotide sequence: TGTGCCAGCAGCTTATCCGGGGGAGAGACCCAGTACTTC. The chain joins TRBV7-3 to TRBJ2-5; tentatively, D is TRBD2 (6 bases). Trimming pared 2 bases from V and 4 bases from J, leaving 8 bases between. The germline CDR1 and CDR2 sequences are SGHTA and FQGTGA. The CDR3 has 13 amino acids.

This chain uses TRBV7-9 with TRBJ2-5; 7 bases match TRBD2. V shed 11 bases, J shed 3 bases, and the junction held 6 bases outside the gene matches. The length of the CDR3 is 12 residues. CDR1 is SEHNR, CDR2 FQNEAQ, per germline (reference sequence). CDR3 coding DNA: TGTGCCGGGGGGGGGTTTGAAGAGACCCAGTACTTC. Translated: CAGGGFEETQYF.

The chain uses TRBV7-2 and TRBJ2-7, with D possibly TRBD2 on 6 matching bases. Trimming took off 0 bases at V and 4 bases at J, with 13 bases between the two ends. CDR1 is SGHTA and CDR2 is FQGNSA in the germline V gene. CDR3 length: 15 amino acids. The CDR3, as DNA: TGTGCCAGCAGCTTAGCGGTAGCGGAGCAATACGAGCAGTACTTC. It yields the protein CASSLAVAEQYEQYF.

The rearrangement links TRBV6-5 to TRBJ2-7; a possible D gene is TRBD2 (5 bases). Per the germline V gene, CDR1 is MNHEY and CDR2 is SVGAGI. CDR3 length: 12 residues. V was cut by 6 bases and J by 3 bases, with 9 bases left in between. CDR3 sequence (DNA): TGTGCCAGCAGCCACCGGGGCTACGAGCAGTACTTC. It specifies CASSHRGYEQYF.

This chain uses TRBV5-1 with TRBJ2-1; 12 nucleotides agree with TRBD2. Germline values: CDR1 SGHRS, CDR2 YFSETQ. CDR3 length equals 15 residues. V shed 5 bases and J 4 bases; nucleotides not matched to a gene: 4. The CDR3 reads CASSFTSGRYNEQFF. The DNA of the CDR3 is TGCGCCAGCAGTTTTACTAGCGGGAGGTACAATGAGCAGTTCTTC.

The chain links TRBV15 to TRBJ1-1; D is perhaps TRBD1 (5 bases). The CDR3 spans 15 residues. CDR1 LNHNV and CDR2 YYDKDF come from the germline V gene (reference sequence). V gave up 0 bases and J gave up 3 bases, with 11 bases separating them. This CDR3 reads CATSRDAGWDTEAFF. CDR3 nucleotide sequence: TGTGCCACCAGCAGAGACGCAGGGTGGGACACTGAAGCTTTCTTT.

The chain links TRBV7-3 to TRBJ2-5; a weak D match, TRBD2 (5 bases). V lost 1 base and J lost 5, with 17 bases in between. This CDR3 comprises 16 residues. Germline CDR1 reads SGHTA; CDR2 reads FQGTGA. The CDR3 loop is CASSLRGGASGETQYF. CDR3 DNA sequence: TGTGCCAGCAGCTTAAGAGGTGGTGCTTCGGGGGAGACCCAGTACTTC.

The chain joins TRBV5-1 to TRBJ2-1; TRBD2 matches at 7 bases. V shed 0 bases, J shed 7 bases, and the junction held 4 bases outside the gene matches. The germline V gene has CDR1 SGHRS and CDR2 YFSETQ. This CDR3 spans 14 amino acids. This CDR3 is CASSLVRGGNEQFF. CDR3 bases: TGCGCCAGCAGCTTGGTTCGGGGAGGGAATGAGCAGTTCTTC.

The chain links TRBV6-1 to TRBJ2-3; 8 bases are shared with TRBD2. CDR1 and CDR2 (germline): MNHNS, SASEGT. Trimming cost V 0 bases and J 5 bases; bases outside gene matches: 10. This CDR3 spans 17 amino acids. This CDR3 reads CASSEAQGTSSLDTQYF. For the CDR3, the DNA is TGTGCCAGCAGTGAAGCGCAGGGGACTAGTTCCCTAGATACGCAGTATTTT.

In this sample, this clone turned up a few times. V usage is TRBV4-3 and J usage is TRBJ1-1; 7 bases map to TRBD1. The CDR3 extends over 15 amino acids. Germline CDR1 and CDR2: LGHNA and YSLEER. Losses at the gene ends were 4 bases for V and 4 bases for J; bases not matched to a gene: 9. This CDR3 reads CASSPRRGPATEAFF. The CDR3, as DNA: TGCGCCAGCAGCCCACGGAGGGGGCCGGCCACTGAAGCTTTCTTT.

V is TRBV6-5 and J is TRBJ1-2, with 10 bases that match TRBD1. In germline, CDR1 is MNHEY, CDR2 SVGAGI. The CDR3 totals 16 residues. Trimming took 4 bases from V and 8 from J; bases not matched to a gene: 13. CDR3 DNA sequence: TGTGCCAGCAGTTCCCAACCGGGACAGGGGAAGGTGGGCTACACCTTC. Encoded protein: CASSSQPGQGKVGYTF.

The V and J genes are TRBV10-3 and TRBJ2-2; 15 nucleotides line up with TRBD2. CDR1 is ENHRY and CDR2 is SYGVKD in the germline V gene. The CDR3 is 18 amino acids. With 10 bases clipped from V and 9 bases from J, the junction kept 18 bases outside the gene matches. Written as DNA, the CDR3 is TGTGCCACCCTCCGGACTAGCGGGAGGGCAGCGGCTGCACGGGAGCTGTTTTTT. Its protein product is CATLRTSGRAAAARELFF.

This clone has only a few counts. The chain has TRBV6-1 and TRBJ2-7, with TRBD1 matching over 7 bases. Germline assignment: CDR1 MNHNS and CDR2 SASEGT. The junction had 11 bases not matched to a gene; V was cut back by 8 bases and J by 4 bases. The CDR3 covers 14 residues. The CDR3 region has the DNA TGTGCCAGCTTTATTCCGGGACAGTCTTACGAGCAGTACTTC. This sequence encodes CASFIPGQSYEQYF.

This rearrangement joins TRBV5-1 to TRBJ2-2; maybe TRBD1 (6 bases). V was cut by 1 base and J by 6 bases, with 7 bases left in between. Germline V CDR1 and CDR2: SGHRS, YFSETQ. CDR3 size: 13 residues. CDR3 in amino acids: CASSLSGAGELFF. The CDR3 nucleotides read TGCGCCAGCAGCTTGTCAGGGGCCGGGGAGCTGTTTTTT.

This clone has only one observation. This chain connects TRBV14 to TRBJ2-7; 9 bases map to TRBD1. In germline, CDR1 is SGHDN, CDR2 FVKESK. V trimming: 8 bases; J trimming: 5 bases; junction bases outside the gene matches: 13. CDR3 length equals 15 residues. CDR3 loop: CASRKSGQGTDEQYF. The CDR3, as DNA: TGTGCCAGCCGGAAGTCGGGACAGGGCACAGACGAGCAGTACTTC.